This T cell receptor (beta chain) was recorded in a study of blood T cell repertoires in COVID-19. At the level of the study: Collection of acute and convalescent COVID-19 samples took place in the United States, Italy and Spain. PBMCs, B-cell-depleted T cells, or T cells provided the cDNA or gDNA that made up the material.

CDR3 size: 17 residues. J gave up 1 base and V 0 bases, and 4 bases lay outside the gene matches. The germline V gene encodes CDR1 MGHRA and CDR2 YSYEKL. In the authors' methods: The authors estimated nucleated cell counts from reference gene primer amplification. Sequencing was performed with immunoSEQ multiplex PCR; in TCRdb, only in-frame clones are kept and a portion is missing. The V and J calls and clone size were taken over from that table, and D and trimming were inferred from the DNA. The profile shows 95,000 to 120,000 clones, approximately 85% of them singletons. The sample taken for sequencing was peripheral blood. The receptor comes from a man aged 35-49 years with acute or convalescent COVID-19. The chain employs TRBV4-1 and TRBJ2-3, with TRBD2 matching 10 bases. The CDR3 sequence is CASSQDYLAGGTDTQYF. The CDR3 DNA follows: TGCGCCAGCAGCCAAGATTATCTAGCGGGGGGCACAGATACGCAGTATTTT.